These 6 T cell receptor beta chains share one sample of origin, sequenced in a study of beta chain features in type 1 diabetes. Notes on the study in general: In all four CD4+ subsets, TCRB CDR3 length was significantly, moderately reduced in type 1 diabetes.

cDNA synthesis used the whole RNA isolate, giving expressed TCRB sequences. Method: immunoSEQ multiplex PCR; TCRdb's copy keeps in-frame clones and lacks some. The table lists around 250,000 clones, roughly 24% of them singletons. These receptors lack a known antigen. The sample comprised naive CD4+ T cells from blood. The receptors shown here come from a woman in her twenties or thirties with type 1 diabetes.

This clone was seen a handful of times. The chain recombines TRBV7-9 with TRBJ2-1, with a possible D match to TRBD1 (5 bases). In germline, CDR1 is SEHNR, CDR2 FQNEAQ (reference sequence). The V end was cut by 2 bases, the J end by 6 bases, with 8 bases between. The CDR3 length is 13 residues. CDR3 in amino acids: CASSLRQPNEQFF. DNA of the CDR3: TGTGCCAGCAGCTTACGACAGCCCAATGAGCAGTTCTTC.

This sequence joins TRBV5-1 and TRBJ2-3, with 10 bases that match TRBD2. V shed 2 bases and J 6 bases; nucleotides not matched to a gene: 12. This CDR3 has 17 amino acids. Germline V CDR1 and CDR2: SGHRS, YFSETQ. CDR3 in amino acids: CASSFAGTSDGRDTQYF. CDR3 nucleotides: TGCGCCAGCAGCTTCGCCGGGACTAGCGACGGAAGGGATACGCAGTATTTT.

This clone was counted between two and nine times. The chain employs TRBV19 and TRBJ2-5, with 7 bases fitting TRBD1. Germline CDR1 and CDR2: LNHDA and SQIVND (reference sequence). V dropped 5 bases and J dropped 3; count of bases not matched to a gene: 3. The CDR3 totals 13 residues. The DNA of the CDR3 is TGTGCCAGTAGTTACAGGGGAGAAGAGACCCAGTACTTC. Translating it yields CASSYRGEETQYF. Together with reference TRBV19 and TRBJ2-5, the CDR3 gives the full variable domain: DGGITQSPKYLFRKEGQNVTLSCEQNLNHDAMYWYRQDPGQGLRLIYYSQIVNDFQKGDIAEGYSVSREKKESFPLTVTSAQKNPTAFYLCASSYRGEETQYFGPGTRLLVL.

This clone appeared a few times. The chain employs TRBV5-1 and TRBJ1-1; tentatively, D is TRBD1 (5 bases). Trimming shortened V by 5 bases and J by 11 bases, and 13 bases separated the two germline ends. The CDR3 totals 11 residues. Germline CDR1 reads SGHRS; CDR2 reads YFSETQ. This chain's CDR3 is CASRDSGEAFF. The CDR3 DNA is TGCGCCAGCAGAGACTCGGGGGAGGCTTTCTTT.

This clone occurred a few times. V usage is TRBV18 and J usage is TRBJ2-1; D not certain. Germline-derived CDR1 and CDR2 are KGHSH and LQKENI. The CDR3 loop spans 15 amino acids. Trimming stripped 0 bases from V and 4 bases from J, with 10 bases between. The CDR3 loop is CASSPPSRTYNEQFF. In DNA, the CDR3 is TGTGCCAGCTCACCACCGTCGCGAACTTACAATGAGCAGTTCTTC. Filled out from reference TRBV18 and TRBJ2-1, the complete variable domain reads NAGVMQNPRHLVRRRGQEARLRCSPMKGHSHVYWYRQLPEEGLKFMVYLQKENIIDESGMPKERFSAEFPKEGPSILRIQQVVRGDSAAYFCASSPPSRTYNEQFFGPGTRLTVL.

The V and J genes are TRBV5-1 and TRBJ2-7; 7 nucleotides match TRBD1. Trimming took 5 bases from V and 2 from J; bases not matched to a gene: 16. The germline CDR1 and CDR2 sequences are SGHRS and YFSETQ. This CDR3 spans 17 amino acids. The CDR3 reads CASRLLPRDRGTYEQYF. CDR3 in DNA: TGCGCCAGCAGATTGCTACCCCGGGACAGAGGAACCTACGAGCAGTACTTC. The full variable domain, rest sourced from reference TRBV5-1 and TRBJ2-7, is KAGVTQTPRYLIKTRGQQVTLSCSPISGHRSVSWYQQTPGQGLQFLFEYFSETQRNKGNFPGRFSGRQFSNSRSEMNVSTLELGDSALYLCASRLLPRDRGTYEQYFGPGTRLTVT.